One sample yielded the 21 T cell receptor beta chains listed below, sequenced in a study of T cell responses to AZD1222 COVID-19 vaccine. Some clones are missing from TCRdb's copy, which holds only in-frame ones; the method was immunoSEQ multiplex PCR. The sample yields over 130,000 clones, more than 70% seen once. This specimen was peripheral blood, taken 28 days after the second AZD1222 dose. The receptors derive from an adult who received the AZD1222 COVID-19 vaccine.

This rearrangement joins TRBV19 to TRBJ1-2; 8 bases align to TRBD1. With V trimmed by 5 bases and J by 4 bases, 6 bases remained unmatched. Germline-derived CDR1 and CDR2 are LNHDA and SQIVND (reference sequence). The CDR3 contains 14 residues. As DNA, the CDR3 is TGTGCCAGTAGTCCGGACGGACAGGGCTATGGCTACACCTTC. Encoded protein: CASSPDGQGYGYTF.

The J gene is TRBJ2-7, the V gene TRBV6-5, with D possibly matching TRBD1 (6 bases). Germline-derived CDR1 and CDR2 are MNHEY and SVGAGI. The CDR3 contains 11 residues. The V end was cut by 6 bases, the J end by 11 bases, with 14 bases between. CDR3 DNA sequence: TGTGCCAGCAGCCCCGGGACAAAGAAGTACTTC. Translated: CASSPGTKKYF.

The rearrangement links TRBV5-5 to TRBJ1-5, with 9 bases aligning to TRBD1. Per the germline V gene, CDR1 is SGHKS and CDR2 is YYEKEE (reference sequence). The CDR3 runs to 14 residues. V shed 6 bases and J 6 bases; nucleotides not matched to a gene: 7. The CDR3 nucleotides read TGTGCCAGCAAAACAGGGGGCGGGGGTCAGCCCCAGCATTTT. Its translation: CASKTGGGGQPQHF.

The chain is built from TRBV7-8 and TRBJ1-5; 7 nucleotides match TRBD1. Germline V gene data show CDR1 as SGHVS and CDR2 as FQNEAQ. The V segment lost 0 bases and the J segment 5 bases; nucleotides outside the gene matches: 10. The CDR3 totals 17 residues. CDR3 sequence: CASSLASGGWRDQPQHF. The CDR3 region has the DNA TGTGCCAGCAGCTTAGCGTCAGGGGGTTGGAGGGATCAGCCCCAGCATTTT. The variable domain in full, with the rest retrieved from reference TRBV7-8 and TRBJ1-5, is GAGVSQSPRYKVAKRGQDVALRCDPISGHVSLFWYQQALGQGPEFLTYFQNEAQLDKSGLPSDRFFAERPEGSVSTLKIQRTQQEDSAVYLCASSLASGGWRDQPQHFGDGTRLSIL.

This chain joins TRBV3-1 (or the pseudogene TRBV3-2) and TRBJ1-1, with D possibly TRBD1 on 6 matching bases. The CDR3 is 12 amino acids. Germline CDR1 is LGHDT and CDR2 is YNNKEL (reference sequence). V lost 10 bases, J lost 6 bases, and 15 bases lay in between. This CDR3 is CATKGGGSEAFF. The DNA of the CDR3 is TGTGCCACCAAAGGGGGGGGCTCTGAAGCTTTCTTT.

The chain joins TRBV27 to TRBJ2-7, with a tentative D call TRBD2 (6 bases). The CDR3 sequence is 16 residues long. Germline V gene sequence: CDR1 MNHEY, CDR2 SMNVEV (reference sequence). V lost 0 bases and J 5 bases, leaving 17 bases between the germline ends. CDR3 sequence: CASSLSILAEYNEQYF. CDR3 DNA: TGTGCCAGCAGTTTATCCATTTTAGCGGAGTACAACGAGCAGTACTTC.

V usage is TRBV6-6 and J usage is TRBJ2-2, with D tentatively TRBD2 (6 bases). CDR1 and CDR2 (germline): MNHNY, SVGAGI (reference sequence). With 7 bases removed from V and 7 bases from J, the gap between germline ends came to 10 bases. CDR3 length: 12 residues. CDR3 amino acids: CASIGGDGELFF. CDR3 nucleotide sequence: TGTGCCAGCATCGGGGGAGACGGGGAGCTGTTTTTT.

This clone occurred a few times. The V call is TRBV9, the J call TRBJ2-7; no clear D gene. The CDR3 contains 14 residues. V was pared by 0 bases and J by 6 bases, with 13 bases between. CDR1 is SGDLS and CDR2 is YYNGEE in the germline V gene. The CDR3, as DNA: TGTGCCAGCAGCGTAGAAGGAACATTCGGCGAGCAGTACTTC. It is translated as CASSVEGTFGEQYF.

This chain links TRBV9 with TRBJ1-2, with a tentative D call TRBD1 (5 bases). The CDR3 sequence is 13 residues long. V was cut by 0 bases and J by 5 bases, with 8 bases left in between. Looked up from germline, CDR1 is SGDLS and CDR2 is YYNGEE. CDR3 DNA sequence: TGTGCCAGCAGCGTAGACCCAGGGTATGGCTACACCTTC. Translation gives CASSVDPGYGYTF.

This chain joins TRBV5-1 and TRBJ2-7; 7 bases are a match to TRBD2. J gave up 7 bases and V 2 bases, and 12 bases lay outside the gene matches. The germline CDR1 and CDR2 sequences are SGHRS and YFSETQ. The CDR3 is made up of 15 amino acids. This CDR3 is CASSFSGGISWEQYF. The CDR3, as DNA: TGCGCCAGCAGCTTCTCCGGGGGGATCTCTTGGGAGCAGTACTTC.

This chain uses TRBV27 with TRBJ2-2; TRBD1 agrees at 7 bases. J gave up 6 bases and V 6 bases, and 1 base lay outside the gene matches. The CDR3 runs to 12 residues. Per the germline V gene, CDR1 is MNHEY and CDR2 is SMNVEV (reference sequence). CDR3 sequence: CASSQGAGELFF. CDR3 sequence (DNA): TGTGCCAGCAGCCAGGGGGCCGGGGAGCTGTTTTTT.

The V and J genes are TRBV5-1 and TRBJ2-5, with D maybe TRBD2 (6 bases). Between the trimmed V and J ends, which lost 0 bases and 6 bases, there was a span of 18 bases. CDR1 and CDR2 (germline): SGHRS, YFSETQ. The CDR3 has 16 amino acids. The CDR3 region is CASSLAVDGGRKTQYF. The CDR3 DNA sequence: TGCGCCAGCAGCTTGGCGGTCGACGGGGGTAGAAAGACCCAGTACTTC.

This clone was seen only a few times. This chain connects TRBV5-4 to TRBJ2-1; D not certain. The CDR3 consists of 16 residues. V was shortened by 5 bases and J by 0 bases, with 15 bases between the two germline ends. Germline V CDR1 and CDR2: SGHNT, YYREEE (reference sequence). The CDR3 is CASRGESSSSYNEQFF. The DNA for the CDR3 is TGTGCCAGCAGGGGTGAGTCTTCTAGCTCCTACAATGAGCAGTTCTTC.

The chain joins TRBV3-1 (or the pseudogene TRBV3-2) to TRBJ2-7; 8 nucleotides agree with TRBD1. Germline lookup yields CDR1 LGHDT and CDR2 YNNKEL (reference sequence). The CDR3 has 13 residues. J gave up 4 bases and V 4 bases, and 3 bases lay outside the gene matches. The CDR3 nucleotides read TGTGCCAGCAGCCGGGACAGGTTATACGAGCAGTACTTC. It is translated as CASSRDRLYEQYF.

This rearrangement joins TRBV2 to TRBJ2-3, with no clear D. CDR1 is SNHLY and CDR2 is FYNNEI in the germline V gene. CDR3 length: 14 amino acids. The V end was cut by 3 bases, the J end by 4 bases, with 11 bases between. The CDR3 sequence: CASSDLTKADTQYF. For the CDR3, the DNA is TGTGCCAGCAGTGATTTGACGAAGGCAGATACGCAGTATTTT.

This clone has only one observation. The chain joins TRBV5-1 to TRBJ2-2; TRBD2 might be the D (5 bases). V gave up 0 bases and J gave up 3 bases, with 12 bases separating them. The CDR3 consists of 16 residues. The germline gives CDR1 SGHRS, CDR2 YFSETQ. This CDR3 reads CASSLVERADTGELFF. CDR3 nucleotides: TGCGCCAGCAGCTTGGTGGAGAGGGCGGACACCGGGGAGCTGTTTTTT.

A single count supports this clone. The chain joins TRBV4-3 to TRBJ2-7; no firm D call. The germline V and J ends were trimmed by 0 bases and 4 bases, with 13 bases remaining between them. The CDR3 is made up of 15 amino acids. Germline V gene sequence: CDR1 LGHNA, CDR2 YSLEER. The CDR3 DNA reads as TGCGCCAGCAGCCAAGAGGCCAGGCCCTCTTACGAGCAGTACTTC. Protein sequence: CASSQEARPSYEQYF.

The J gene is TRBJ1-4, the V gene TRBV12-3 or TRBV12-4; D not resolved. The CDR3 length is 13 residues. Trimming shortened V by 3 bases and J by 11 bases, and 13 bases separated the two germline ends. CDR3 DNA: TGTGCCAGCAGTTTTATACCCAGCGGGAAACTGTTTTTT. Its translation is CASSFIPSGKLFF.

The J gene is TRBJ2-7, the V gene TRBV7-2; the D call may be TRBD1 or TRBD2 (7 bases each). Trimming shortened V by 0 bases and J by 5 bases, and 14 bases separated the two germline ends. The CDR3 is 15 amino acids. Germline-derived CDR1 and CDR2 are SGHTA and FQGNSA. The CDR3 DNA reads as TGTGCCAGCAGCTTAGCGTGGGGAGGGGGCAACGAGCAGTACTTC. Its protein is CASSLAWGGGNEQYF. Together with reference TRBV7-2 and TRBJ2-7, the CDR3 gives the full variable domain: GAGVSQSPSNKVTEKGKDVELRCDPISGHTALYWYRQSLGQGLEFLIYFQGNSAPDKSGLPSDRFSAERTGGSVSTLTIQRTQQEDSAVYLCASSLAWGGGNEQYFGPGTRLTVT.

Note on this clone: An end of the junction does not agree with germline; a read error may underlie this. The CDR3 here is CASSLQFGRGSNEQYF. CDR3 bases: TGTGCCAGCAGTCTCCAGTTCGGGCGGGGCTCCAACGAGCAGTACTTC. The J gene is TRBJ2-7, the V gene TRBV27, with TRBD2 as a possible D gene (6 bases). This CDR3 is built from 16 residues. Germline CDR1 is MNHEY and CDR2 is SMNVEV (reference sequence).

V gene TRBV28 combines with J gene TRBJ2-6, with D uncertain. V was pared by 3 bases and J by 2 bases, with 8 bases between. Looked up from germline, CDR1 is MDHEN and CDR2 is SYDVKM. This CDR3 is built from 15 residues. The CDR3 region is CASSFENAGANVLTF. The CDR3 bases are TGTGCCAGCAGTTTTGAGAATGCTGGGGCCAACGTCCTGACTTTC.